Included here is one TCR beta chain sequence, with context. Its specificity is not known. Germline assignment: CDR1 MDHEN and CDR2 SYDVKM. The CDR3 consists of 18 residues. J was trimmed by 7 bases and V by 1 base; bases with no gene match: 9. The source of the sample is a study of response to subunit inactivated influenza vaccine. General study points: New T cells are recruited in small numbers by each seasonal influenza vaccination, according to the authors' suggestion.

TCRdb itself ran the RT-PCR reads through MiXCR, one entry per CDR3 protein. The sample has 500,000 to 600,000 distinct CDR3 sequences; 10% to 15% are singletons. The J gene is TRBJ2-2, the V gene TRBV28, with 13 positions matching TRBD2. Sample: PBMCs from blood, taken on the day of vaccination. The clonotype originates from a man in his forties or fifties who received an inactivated influenza vaccine. CDR3 in DNA: TGTGCCAGCAGTTTATATCCACTAGCGGGAGGGCTAGGCGGGGAGCTGTTTTTT. Residues: CASSLYPLAGGLGGELFF.